This paragraph reports one T cell receptor beta chain. The PCR had 60 Vbeta and 13 Jbeta primers. The protocol was immunoSEQ multiplex PCR, while the TCRdb copy is restricted to in-frame clones and leaves out a portion. The data show 120,000 to 150,000 clones, roughly 78% seen once. This sample was taken from a study of cytomegalovirus exposure and HLA in healthy donors. Trimming stripped 1 base from V and 1 base from J, with 11 bases between. This CDR3 is built from 15 residues. Germline V gives CDR1 SGDLS, CDR2 YYNGEE. V is TRBV9 and J is TRBJ2-5, with a possible D match to TRBD1 (5 bases). The receptor was derived from a man in his forties or fifties in good health and CMV-seropositive. The sequenced sample consisted of PBMCs. CDR3 protein: CASSVLRTIQETQYF. The CDR3 DNA is TGTGCCAGCAGCGTATTAAGGACAATCCAAGAGACCCAGTACTTC.